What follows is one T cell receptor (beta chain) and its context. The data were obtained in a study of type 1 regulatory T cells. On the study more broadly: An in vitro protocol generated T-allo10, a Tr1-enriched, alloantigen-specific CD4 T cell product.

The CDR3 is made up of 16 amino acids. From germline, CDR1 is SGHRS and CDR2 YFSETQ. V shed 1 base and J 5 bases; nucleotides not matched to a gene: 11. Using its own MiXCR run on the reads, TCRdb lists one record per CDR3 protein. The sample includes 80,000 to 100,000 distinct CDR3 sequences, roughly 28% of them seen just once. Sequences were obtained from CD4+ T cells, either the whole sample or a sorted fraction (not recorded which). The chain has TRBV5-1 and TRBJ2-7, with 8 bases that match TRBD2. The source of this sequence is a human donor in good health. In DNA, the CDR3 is TGCGCCAGCAGCTTGCTGTTCCAGCGGGAGCCCCACGAGCAGTACTTC. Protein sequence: CASSLLFQREPHEQYF.